This T cell receptor (beta chain) was sequenced for a study of blood T cell repertoires in COVID-19. Sequencing used immunoSEQ multiplex PCR; TCRdb keeps in-frame clones, though not all of them. The table lists more than 90,000 clones, about 89% of them singletons. Per the germline V gene, CDR1 is SGHVS and CDR2 is FNYEAQ. This CDR3 has 16 residues. V lost 3 bases to trimming and J lost 3 bases; unmatched junction nucleotides: 8. Sequencing was performed on peripheral blood. The sequence derives from a man aged 35 to 55 with acute or convalescent COVID-19. The chain has TRBV7-6 and TRBJ1-1; 9 bases agree with TRBD1. CDR3 sequence reads: CASSLRTGVLYTEAFF. DNA for the CDR3: TGTGCCAGCAGCTTGCGGACAGGGGTATTGTACACTGAAGCTTTCTTT.